A selection of T cell receptor beta chains follows, all from one sample in a study of identifying expanded T cells in peripheral blood. Using immunoSEQ multiplex PCR, the repertoire was profiled, and TCRdb retains in-frame clones only, with some absent. Of some 120,000 clones detected, roughly 82% appear once; the ten largest clones hold approximately 3%. Sequencing was performed on blood. The receptors originated from a person between 18 and 75 years old in good health. Each CDR3 is given with its conserved first and last residue. Each record gives: D gene, V gene, clone size, J gene, CDR3 protein, CDR3 DNA. The D gene is left open where the match is weak. Size is omitted from some rows. Given values are once, few, many or a class for expanded clones.

D: -
V: TRBV6-1
size: -
J: TRBJ1-6
CDR3: CASSEITPSYGSPLHF
DNA: TGTGCCAGCAGTGAAATCACACCAAGTTATGGTTCACCCCTCCACTTT

D: TRBD1
V: TRBV30
size: -
J: TRBJ1-2
CDR3: CAWSQTGSLDGYTF
DNA: TGTGCCTGGAGTCAGACAGGGAGTCTGGATGGCTACACCTTC

D: TRBD1
V: TRBV5-4
size: -
J: TRBJ2-2
CDR3: CASSAGTANTGELFF
DNA: TGTGCCAGCAGCGCTGGGACAGCGAACACCGGGGAGCTGTTTTTT

D: TRBD1
V: TRBV18
size: -
J: TRBJ2-7
CDR3: CASSPPSTGNPYEQYF
DNA: TGTGCCAGCTCACCACCCTCGACAGGGAACCCCTACGAGCAGTACTTC

D: -
V: TRBV5-4
size: -
J: TRBJ2-3
CDR3: CASSLQGSTDTQYF
DNA: TGTGCCAGCAGCTTACAGGGTAGCACAGATACGCAGTATTTT

D: -
V: TRBV7-2
size: -
J: TRBJ1-1
CDR3: CASSRDRDTEAFF
DNA: TGTGCCAGCAGCCGAGACCGGGACACTGAAGCTTTCTTT

D: -
V: TRBV5-1
size: -
J: TRBJ1-4
CDR3: CASSPGEGRLLEKLFF
DNA: TGCGCCAGCAGCCCGGGAGAGGGCAGGTTGTTGGAAAAACTGTTTTTT

D: -
V: TRBV18
size: -
J: TRBJ1-1
CDR3: CASSPRGGNTEAFF
DNA: TGTGCCAGCTCACCGCGTGGGGGGAACACTGAAGCTTTCTTT

D: -
V: TRBV6-6
size: once
J: TRBJ1-2
CDR3: CASSYSEYGGGYTF
DNA: TGTGCCAGCAGTTACTCGGAGTATGGCGGCGGCTACACCTTC

D: TRBD1
V: TRBV5-6
size: once
J: TRBJ1-2
CDR3: CASSFRDREFGYTF
DNA: TGTGCCAGCAGCTTCCGGGACAGGGAATTTGGCTACACCTTC

D: -
V: TRBV11-3
size: -
J: TRBJ2-7
CDR3: CASRTQGYEQYF
DNA: TGTGCCAGCCGCACACAGGGCTACGAGCAGTACTTC